The 28 T cell receptor beta chains given below trace back to one sample, sequenced in a study of blood T cell repertoires in COVID-19. Profiled with immunoSEQ multiplex PCR; TCRdb holds only in-frame clones, not every one. The data hold around 200,000 clones, with approximately 89% observed a single time. The sequenced sample consisted of PBMCs or T cells enriched from blood (not recorded which). The receptors shown here come from a woman aged 18-29 years who had recovered from COVID-19.

The chain employs TRBV12-3 or TRBV12-4 and TRBJ1-1; tentative D call: TRBD1 (6 bases). The V end was cut by 6 bases, the J end by 4 bases, with 12 bases between. The CDR3 is 13 residues long. CDR3 protein: CASRPGVGTEAFF. In DNA form, the CDR3 reads TGTGCCAGCAGACCAGGGGTTGGCACTGAAGCTTTCTTT.

This clone was picked up one time. The V and J genes are TRBV6-5 and TRBJ1-1, with a weak D call TRBD1 (5 bases). The CDR3 consists of 14 residues. Germline V lookup: CDR1 MNHEY, CDR2 SVGAGI. The germline V and J ends were trimmed by 7 bases and 5 bases, with 17 bases remaining between them. As DNA, the CDR3 is TGTGCCAGCATTCAAACCCGGGGGGTAACTGAAGCTTTCTTT. Translation: CASIQTRGVTEAFF.

This chain links TRBV5-8 with TRBJ1-1; 9 bases fit TRBD1. Germline trimming cut 5 bases from V and 5 bases from J; bases unmatched to any gene: 10. CDR1 and CDR2 (germline): SGHTS, YDEGEE. The CDR3 contains 15 residues. The CDR3 sequence: CASSSLGTGRTEAFF. CDR3 nucleotide sequence: TGTGCCAGCAGTTCCCTGGGGACAGGGCGGACTGAAGCTTTCTTT.

This chain connects TRBV7-2 to TRBJ2-7; 9 positions agree with TRBD2. The CDR3 has 15 residues. The V segment lost 0 bases and the J segment 7 bases; nucleotides outside the gene matches: 7. From germline, CDR1 is SGHTA and CDR2 FQGNSA. DNA for the CDR3: TGTGCCAGCAGCTTAGCCGGGACTAGCCACAAGGAGCAGTACTTC. This sequence encodes CASSLAGTSHKEQYF.

Concerning this clone: Other DNA sequences in this sample translate to the same CDR3. The V call is TRBV6-6, the J call TRBJ1-1; a possible D gene is TRBD1 (5 bases). The CDR3 consists of 13 residues. V lost 6 bases, J lost 1 base, and 9 bases lay in between. Germline V gene sequence: CDR1 MNHNY, CDR2 SVGAGI (reference sequence). The CDR3 nucleotides read TGTGCCAGCAGCAGAACAGGGAACACTGAAGCTTTCTTT. Translating it yields CASSRTGNTEAFF.

V and J are TRBV3-1 (or the pseudogene TRBV3-2) and TRBJ1-2; possible D gene TRBD1, 6 bases. Germline V gene lookup returns CDR1 LGHDT and CDR2 YNNKEL (reference sequence). CDR3 length equals 14 residues. The V end was cut by 8 bases, the J end by 4 bases, with 17 bases between. CDR3 bases: TGTGCCAGCGCGGGGGCCGGATCAGGCTATGGCTACACCTTC. Protein: CASAGAGSGYGYTF.

The chain joins TRBV18 to TRBJ2-2, with TRBD2 identical over 7 bases. The CDR3 consists of 15 residues. Germline assignment: CDR1 KGHSH and CDR2 LQKENI. The junction had 4 bases not matched to a gene; V was cut back by 1 base and J by 5 bases. This chain's CDR3 is CASSPLSGETGELFF. CDR3 sequence (DNA): TGTGCCAGCTCACCACTCAGCGGGGAGACCGGGGAGCTGTTTTTT.

This chain uses TRBV4-1 with TRBJ2-7, with D possibly matching TRBD2 (6 bases). V shed 3 bases and J shed 0 bases, with 12 bases lying between them. From germline, CDR1 is MGHRA and CDR2 YSYEKL. The CDR3 has 15 amino acids. In DNA form, the CDR3 reads TGCGCCAGCAGCCATCATAGCGGCCCCTCCTACGAGCAGTACTTC. It encodes CASSHHSGPSYEQYF.

This clone occurred a few times. The V gene is TRBV7-3, the J gene TRBJ2-1; D may be TRBD1 (6 bases). Trimming stripped 5 bases from V and 2 bases from J, with 13 bases between. Germline CDR1 is SGHTA and CDR2 is FQGTGA. The CDR3 runs to 15 residues. The CDR3 loop reads CASSPGTNPYNEQFF. CDR3 DNA: TGTGCCAGCAGCCCTGGGACAAATCCCTACAATGAGCAGTTCTTC.

This clone was seen a handful of times. The chain carries TRBV4-1 and TRBJ2-5; D is perhaps TRBD2 (6 bases). CDR3 length equals 17 residues. V shed 1 base and J shed 1 base, with 16 bases lying between them. Germline CDR1 MGHRA, CDR2 YSYEKL. The DNA of the CDR3 is TGCGCCAGCAGCCAAGTTGGGGGGAGCGGTTTCCAAGAGACCCAGTACTTC. Protein: CASSQVGGSGFQETQYF.

CDR3 in DNA: TGTGCCATCCTCCAAGGTGCAGGTAGCACAGATACGCAGTATTTT. Protein product: CAILQGAGSTDTQYF. This sequence joins TRBV10-3 and TRBJ2-3; D call uncertain. This CDR3 is built from 15 residues. CDR1 and CDR2 from the germline V gene are ENHRY and SYGVKD. V lost 8 bases to trimming and J lost 0 bases, with 15 bases between them.

The CDR3 DNA follows: TGCGCCAGCAGCCAAGGATCGGGGGACTTCAATCAGCCCCAGCATTTT. It encodes CASSQGSGDFNQPQHF. V and J are TRBV4-1 and TRBJ1-5; perhaps TRBD1 as D (5 bases). The germline V gene encodes CDR1 MGHRA and CDR2 YSYEKL. This CDR3 is 16 amino acids long. Trimming removed 1 base from V and 3 bases from J, with 13 bases in between.

The chain carries TRBV9 and TRBJ2-7, with TRBD1 as a possible D gene (6 bases). The CDR3 sequence is 13 residues long. Germline V gene sequence: CDR1 SGDLS, CDR2 YYNGEE. V shed 4 bases and J shed 2 bases, with 10 bases lying between them. CDR3 sequence (DNA): TGTGCCAGCAGCCCAGGGGCCCCCTACGAGCAGTACTTC. Encoded protein: CASSPGAPYEQYF.

The rearrangement joins TRBV4-1 to TRBJ1-2, with 7 nucleotides matching TRBD1. There are 16 residues in the CDR3. V lost 4 bases and J lost 3; bases outside the gene matches: 11. Germline assignment: CDR1 MGHRA and CDR2 YSYEKL. CDR3 residues: CASSRSPGQTDYGYTF. As DNA, the CDR3 is TGCGCCAGCAGCCGGAGCCCGGGACAGACAGACTATGGCTACACCTTC.

Only a few counts were recorded for this clone. In DNA, the CDR3 is TGTGCCAGCAGTCCAGGACTAGTGAGCACCGGGGAGCTGTTTTTT. This encodes CASSPGLVSTGELFF. This chain links TRBV27 with TRBJ2-2, with 7 bases fitting TRBD2. This CDR3 contains 15 residues. Germline CDR1 MNHEY, CDR2 SMNVEV (reference sequence). Trimming cost V 5 bases and J 4 bases; bases outside gene matches: 7.

V gene TRBV5-4 combines with J gene TRBJ2-5; the D gene is possibly TRBD2 (6 bases). V lost 0 bases and J 7 bases, leaving 16 bases between the germline ends. The V gene's germline CDR1 is SGHNT and CDR2 YYREEE (reference sequence). This CDR3 has 15 residues. The CDR3 here is CASSLASVPGRTQYF. The DNA for the CDR3 is TGTGCCAGCAGCTTGGCCTCGGTGCCCGGGAGGACCCAGTACTTC.

The DNA of the CDR3 is TGTGCCAGCAGCTCGGACAGGGCGGAGCAGTACTTC. Translation gives CASSSDRAEQYF. The rearrangement links TRBV28 to TRBJ2-7; 8 bases map to TRBD1. Germline V gives CDR1 MDHEN, CDR2 SYDVKM. CDR3 length: 12 amino acids. After removal of 6 bases from V and 7 bases from J, the junction contained 5 bases not matched to a gene. The whole variable domain, remainder taken from reference TRBV28 and TRBJ2-7, is DVKVTQSSRYLVKRTGEKVFLECVQDMDHENMFWYRQDPGLGLRLIYFSYDVKMKEKGDIPEGYSVSREKKERFSLILESASTNQTSMYLCASSSDRAEQYFGPGTRLTVT.

The chain links TRBV2 to TRBJ2-1; maybe TRBD2 (5 bases). The CDR3 covers 14 residues. From germline, CDR1 is SNHLY and CDR2 FYNNEI. V was shortened by 8 bases and J by 5 bases, with 16 bases between the two germline ends. In nucleotides, the CDR3 is TGTGCCAGCCGTGGACTCCTGCCCCACAATGAGCAGTTCTTC. Protein: CASRGLLPHNEQFF.

In its sample, this clone was seen once. The chain employs TRBV5-1 and TRBJ2-1; D unclear. Germline loops: CDR1 SGHRS, CDR2 YFSETQ. The CDR3 is 14 residues long. V dropped 2 bases and J dropped 4 bases, with 10 bases sitting between them. CDR3 DNA sequence: TGCGCCAGCAGCTTAGACTTCACATACAATGAGCAGTTCTTC. Translating gives CASSLDFTYNEQFF. The full variable domain, rest sourced from reference TRBV5-1 and TRBJ2-1, is KAGVTQTPRYLIKTRGQQVTLSCSPISGHRSVSWYQQTPGQGLQFLFEYFSETQRNKGNFPGRFSGRQFSNSRSEMNVSTLELGDSALYLCASSLDFTYNEQFFGPGTRLTVL.

V and J are TRBV7-2 and TRBJ2-3; 7 positions match TRBD1. Germline CDR1 and CDR2: SGHTA and FQGNSA. V lost 8 bases and J lost 2; bases outside the gene matches: 4. This CDR3 is 13 amino acids long. The CDR3 sequence: CASRGTATDTQYF. The DNA for the CDR3 is TGTGCCAGCCGAGGGACAGCCACAGATACGCAGTATTTT.

The chain employs TRBV6-2 or TRBV6-3 and TRBJ1-5, with D perhaps matching TRBD1 (6 bases). Trimming stripped 5 bases from V and 5 bases from J, with 13 bases between. Germline lookup yields CDR1 MNHEY and CDR2 SVGEGT. CDR3 length: 14 residues. The CDR3 reads CASSGWTVDQPQHF. CDR3 sequence (DNA): TGTGCCAGCAGTGGATGGACAGTCGATCAGCCCCAGCATTTT.

Concerning this clone: This clone may be a read error of a much larger clone one base away. The chain has TRBV6-4 and TRBJ2-1; TRBD2 matches at 14 bases. Germline-derived CDR1 and CDR2 are MRHNA and SNTAGT. After removal of 4 bases from V and 8 bases from J, the junction contained 7 bases not matched to a gene. The CDR3 sequence is 16 residues long. CDR3 sequence reads: CASSGLAGGPSDEQFF. The CDR3 DNA reads as TGTGCCAGCAGTGGACTAGCGGGAGGGCCAAGTGATGAGCAGTTCTTC.

The table lists this clone with a few counts. The J gene is TRBJ1-1, the V gene TRBV30; 9 bases line up with TRBD1. V lost 0 bases, J lost 7 bases, and 3 bases stayed unmatched. CDR1 is GTSNPN, CDR2 SVGIG, per germline (reference sequence). There are 13 residues in the CDR3. CDR3 coding DNA: TGTGCCTGGAGTGTACAGGGGGCAAGTGAAGCTTTCTTT. Residues: CAWSVQGASEAFF.

V is TRBV29-1 and J is TRBJ2-2; D is ambiguous. Trimming pared 4 bases from V and 5 bases from J, leaving 11 bases between. CDR1 is SQVTM, CDR2 ANQGSEA, per germline. The CDR3 spans 13 residues. The CDR3 loop reads CSVGPVTTGELFF. The DNA for the CDR3 is TGCAGCGTTGGCCCCGTAACTACCGGGGAGCTGTTTTTT.

The chain employs TRBV30 and TRBJ1-5; D ambiguous. This CDR3 is 13 amino acids long. From germline, CDR1 is GTSNPN and CDR2 SVGIG (reference sequence). V was cut by 0 bases and J by 4 bases, with 7 bases left in between. The CDR3: CAWSVADNQPQHF. The CDR3, as DNA: TGTGCCTGGAGTGTGGCAGATAATCAGCCCCAGCATTTT.

The V call is TRBV9, the J call TRBJ1-2, with D possibly being TRBD1 (6 bases). V was clipped by 0 bases and J by 4 bases, with 10 bases between them. The germline CDR1 and CDR2 sequences are SGDLS and YYNGEE. CDR3 length: 14 residues. The CDR3 is CASSVDVGAYGYTF. DNA for the CDR3: TGTGCCAGCAGCGTAGATGTGGGGGCCTATGGCTACACCTTC.

The chain links TRBV9 to TRBJ2-2, with 8 nucleotides matching TRBD2. This CDR3 comprises 16 residues. The V gene end was trimmed by 1 base and the J gene end by 5 bases; junction bases not matched to a gene: 7. CDR1 SGDLS and CDR2 YYNGEE come from the germline V gene. The CDR3, as DNA: TGTGCCAGCAGCGTAATCCTAGCGGGTGAAACCGGGGAGCTGTTTTTT. Its protein product is CASSVILAGETGELFF.

V gene TRBV28 combines with J gene TRBJ1-2, with D uncertain. This CDR3 has 13 residues. Trimming removed 6 bases at V and 8 bases at J, with 16 bases between. Looked up from germline, CDR1 is MDHEN and CDR2 is SYDVKM. This CDR3 is CASSLDSPRGYTF. DNA for the CDR3: TGTGCCAGCAGCCTGGACTCACCGAGGGGCTACACCTTC.